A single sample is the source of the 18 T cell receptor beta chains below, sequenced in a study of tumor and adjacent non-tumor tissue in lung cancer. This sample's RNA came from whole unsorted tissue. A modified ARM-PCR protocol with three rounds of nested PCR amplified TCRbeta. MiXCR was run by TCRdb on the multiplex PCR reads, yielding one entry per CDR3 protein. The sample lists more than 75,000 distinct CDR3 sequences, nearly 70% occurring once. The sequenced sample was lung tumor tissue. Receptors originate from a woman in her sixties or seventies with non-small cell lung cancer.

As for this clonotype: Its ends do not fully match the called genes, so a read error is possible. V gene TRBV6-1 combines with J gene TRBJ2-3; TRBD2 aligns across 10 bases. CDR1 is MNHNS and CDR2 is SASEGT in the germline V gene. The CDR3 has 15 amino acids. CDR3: CAISALAGDTDMQYF. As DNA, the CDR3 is TGTGCCATCAGTGCTCTAGCGGGAGACACAGATATGCAGTATTTT.

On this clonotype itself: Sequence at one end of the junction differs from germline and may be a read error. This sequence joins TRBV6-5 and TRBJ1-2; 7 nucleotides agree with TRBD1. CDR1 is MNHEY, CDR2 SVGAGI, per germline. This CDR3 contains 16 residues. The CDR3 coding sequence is TGTGTCAGCAGACGCAACAGCCCGACAGGGTCCTATGGCTACACCTTC. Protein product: CVSRRNSPTGSYGYTF.

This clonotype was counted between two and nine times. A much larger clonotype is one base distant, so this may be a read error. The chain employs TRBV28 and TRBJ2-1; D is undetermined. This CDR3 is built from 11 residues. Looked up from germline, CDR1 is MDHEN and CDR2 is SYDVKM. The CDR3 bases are TGTGCCAGCGGTTTCCCGAGTGAGCAGTTCTTC. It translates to CASGFPSEQFF.

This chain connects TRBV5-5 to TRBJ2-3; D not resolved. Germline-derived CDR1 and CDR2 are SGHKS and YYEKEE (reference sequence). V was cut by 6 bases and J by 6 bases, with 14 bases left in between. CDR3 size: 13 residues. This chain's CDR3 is CASNHNSPDTQYF. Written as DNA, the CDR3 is TGTGCCAGCAACCACAACAGTCCTGATACGCAGTATTTT.

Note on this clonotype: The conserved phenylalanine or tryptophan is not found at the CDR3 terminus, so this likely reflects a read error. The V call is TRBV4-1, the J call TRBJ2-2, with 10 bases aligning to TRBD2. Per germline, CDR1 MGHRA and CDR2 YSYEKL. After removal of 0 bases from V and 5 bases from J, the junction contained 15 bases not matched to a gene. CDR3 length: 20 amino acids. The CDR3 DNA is TGCGCCAGCAGCCAAGAGGGCAGCGGGAGGGGTGTAGGGAATACCGGGGAGCTGTTTTAT. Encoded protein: CASSQEGSGRGVGNTGELFY.

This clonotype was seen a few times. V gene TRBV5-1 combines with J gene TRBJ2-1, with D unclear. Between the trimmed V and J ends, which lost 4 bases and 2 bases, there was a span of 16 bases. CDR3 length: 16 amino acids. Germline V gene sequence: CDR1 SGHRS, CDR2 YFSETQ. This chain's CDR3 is CASSLEYGGPYNEQFF. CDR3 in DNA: TGCGCCAGCAGCCTTGAATATGGCGGCCCCTACAATGAGCAGTTCTTC.

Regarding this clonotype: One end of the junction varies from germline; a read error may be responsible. CDR3 nucleotides: TGTGTCGGCAGCTCCTACTTAGGGCGCGAGCAGTATTTC. It yields the protein CVGSSYLGREQYF. The chain carries TRBV11-3 and TRBJ2-7; unclear D gene. The germline V gene has CDR1 SGHNT and CDR2 YENEEA. This CDR3 spans 13 amino acids.

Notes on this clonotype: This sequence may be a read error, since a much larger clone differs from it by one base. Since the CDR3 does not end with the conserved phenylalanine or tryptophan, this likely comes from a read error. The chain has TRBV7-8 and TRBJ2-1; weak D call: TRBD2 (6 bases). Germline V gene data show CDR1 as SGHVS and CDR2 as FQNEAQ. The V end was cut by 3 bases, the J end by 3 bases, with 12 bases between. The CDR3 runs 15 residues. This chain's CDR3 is CASSFGLILYNEQFI. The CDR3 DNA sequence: TGTGCCAGCAGCTTCGGACTAATCCTCTACAATGAGCAGTTCATC.

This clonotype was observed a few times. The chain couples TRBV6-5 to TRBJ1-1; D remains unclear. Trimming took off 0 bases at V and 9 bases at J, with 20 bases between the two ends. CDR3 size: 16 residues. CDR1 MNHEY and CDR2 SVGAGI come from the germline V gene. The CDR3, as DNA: TGTGCCAGCAGTTACTCCATGGGAGATGGTAAGACTCAAGCTTTCTTT. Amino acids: CASSYSMGDGKTQAFF.

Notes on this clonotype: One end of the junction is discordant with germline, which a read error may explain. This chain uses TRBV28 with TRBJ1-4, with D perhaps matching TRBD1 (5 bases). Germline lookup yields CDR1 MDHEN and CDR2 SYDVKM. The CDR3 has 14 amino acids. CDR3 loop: CASRPGPANEKLLF. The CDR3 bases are TGTGCCAGCAGGCCAGGGCCCGCTAATGAAAAACTGCTTTTT.

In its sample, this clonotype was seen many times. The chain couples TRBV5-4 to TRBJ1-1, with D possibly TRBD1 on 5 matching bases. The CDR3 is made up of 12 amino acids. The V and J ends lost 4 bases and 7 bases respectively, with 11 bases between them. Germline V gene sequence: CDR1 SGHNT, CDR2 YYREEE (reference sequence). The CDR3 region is CASSLWDGEAFF. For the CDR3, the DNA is TGTGCCAGCAGCCTGTGGGACGGTGAAGCTTTCTTT.

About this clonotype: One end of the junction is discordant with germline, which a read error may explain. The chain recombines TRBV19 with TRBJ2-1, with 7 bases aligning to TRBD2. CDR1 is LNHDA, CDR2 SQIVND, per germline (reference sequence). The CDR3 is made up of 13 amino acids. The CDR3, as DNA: TGTGCCACCCGAGCGGGATTAGGAAATGGGCAGTTCTTC. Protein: CATRAGLGNGQFF. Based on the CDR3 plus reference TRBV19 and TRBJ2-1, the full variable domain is DGGITQSPKYLFRKEGQNVTLSCEQNLNHDAMYWYRQDPGQGLRLIYYSQIVNDFQKGDIAEGYSVSREKKESFPLTVTSAQKNPTAFYLCATRAGLGNGQFFGPGTRLTVL.

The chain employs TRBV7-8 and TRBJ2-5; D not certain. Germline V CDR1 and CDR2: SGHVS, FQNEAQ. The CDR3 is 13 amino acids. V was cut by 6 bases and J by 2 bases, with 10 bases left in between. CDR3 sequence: CASSLTLQETQYF. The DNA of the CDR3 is TGTGCCAGCAGTTTAACTCTACAAGAGACCCAGTACTTC.

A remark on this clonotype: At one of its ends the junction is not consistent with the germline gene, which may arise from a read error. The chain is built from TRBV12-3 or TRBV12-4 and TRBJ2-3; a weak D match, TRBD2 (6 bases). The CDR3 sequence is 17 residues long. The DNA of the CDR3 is TGTGCCAGTAGTGGGGGGACCGGGACCATCAGCATAGATACGCAGTATTTT. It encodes CASSGGTGTISIDTQYF.

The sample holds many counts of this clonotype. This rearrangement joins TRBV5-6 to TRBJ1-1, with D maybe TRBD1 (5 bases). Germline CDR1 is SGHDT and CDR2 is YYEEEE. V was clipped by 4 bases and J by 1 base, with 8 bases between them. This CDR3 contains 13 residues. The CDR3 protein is CASSLDRNTEAFF. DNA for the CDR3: TGTGCCAGCAGCCTTGACAGGAACACTGAAGCTTTCTTT.

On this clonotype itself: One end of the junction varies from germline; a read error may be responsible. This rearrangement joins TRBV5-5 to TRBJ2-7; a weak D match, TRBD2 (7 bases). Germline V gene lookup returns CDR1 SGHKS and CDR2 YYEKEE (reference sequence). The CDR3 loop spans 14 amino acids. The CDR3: CANSEGGSSYEQYF. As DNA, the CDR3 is TGTGCCAACAGCGAGGGGGGGAGCTCCTACGAGCAGTATTTC.

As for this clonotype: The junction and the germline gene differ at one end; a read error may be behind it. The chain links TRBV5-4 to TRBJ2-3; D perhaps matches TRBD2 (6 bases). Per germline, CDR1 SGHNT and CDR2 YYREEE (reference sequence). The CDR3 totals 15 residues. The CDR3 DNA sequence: TGTACCAGCAGCTTGGATAGCGGAAGCACAGATACGCAATATTTT. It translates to CTSSLDSGSTDTQYF.

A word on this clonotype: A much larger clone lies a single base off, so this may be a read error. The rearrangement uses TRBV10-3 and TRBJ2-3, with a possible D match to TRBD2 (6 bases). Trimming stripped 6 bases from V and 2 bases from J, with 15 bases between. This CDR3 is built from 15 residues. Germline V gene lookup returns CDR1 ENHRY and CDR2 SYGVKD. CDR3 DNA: TGTGCCATCAGCGGGGGTCGGGATCCCACAGATACGCAGTATTTT. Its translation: CAISGGRDPTDTQYF.